This TCR beta chain was profiled in a study of T cells in Graves' hyperthyroidism and ophthalmopathy. At the level of the study: Peripheral blood collection took place at initial diagnosis, before any treatment. The study's findings and limits: The authors' 13 V-J model separated ophthalmopathy from stable hyperthyroidism. Among clonotypes expanded in thyroid above 0.001, most were also found in blood.

PBMCs were collected from an approximately 10 ml volume of fresh peripheral blood. About this clonotype itself: Its target is not known. A read error may explain this, as a much larger clone is one base away.

Amplification yielded TCR beta CDR3 regions, with RNA transcripts as the source. The HTBI primer set was used in a first-round RT-PCR of the TCR CDR3. Each CDR3 protein gets one entry after TCRdb re-called the multiplex PCR reads with MiXCR. The sample records about 360,000 distinct CDR3 sequences, roughly 14% being singletons. The specimen sequenced was blood. This receptor was identified in a man younger than 45 with Graves' hyperthyroidism that later progressed to Graves' ophthalmopathy.

The CDR3 protein is CASSYGDVSTEAFF. CDR3 DNA sequence: TGTGCCAGCAGTTATGGGGACGTAAGCACTGAAGCTTTCTTT. The V call is TRBV27, the J call TRBJ1-1; possible D gene TRBD1, 5 bases. CDR3 size: 14 residues. Looked up from germline, CDR1 is MNHEY and CDR2 is SMNVEV (reference sequence). Trimming took off 4 bases at V and 4 bases at J, with 13 bases between the two ends.